This T cell receptor beta chain was observed in a study of T cells after yellow fever vaccination. Whole-study results and caveats: In post-booster samples, most primary-vaccination clones reappeared (approximately 96% CD4, 88% CD8). The secondary response was weaker, and its peak arrived faster, on day 5 versus 15.

One entry per CDR3 protein results from TCRdb running MiXCR on the 5' RACE reads. The sample consists of 250,000 to 300,000 distinct CDR3 sequences, over 4.5% of them appearing once. This clonotype was observed at least ten times. The antigen remains undetermined. Trimming removed 1 base at V and 7 bases at J, with 17 bases between. The germline V gene has CDR1 MGHRA and CDR2 YSYEKL. This CDR3 region has 17 residues. The rearrangement links TRBV4-1 to TRBJ1-6; a possible D gene is TRBD1 (5 bases). The receptor comes from a man between 18 and 35 years old who received the YFV17D yellow fever vaccine. Source: CD4+ T cells sorted from PBMCs, taken on the day of the yellow fever booster vaccination. Here the CDR3 reads CASSQARLGAGNSPLHF. Here the CDR3 DNA reads TGCGCCAGCAGCCAAGCTAGATTAGGGGCGGGAAATTCACCCCTCCACTTT.